This TCR beta chain was profiled in a study of cytomegalovirus exposure and HLA in healthy donors. On the study more broadly: Falling in the Caucasian-associated ancestry cluster were roughly 86% of a few hundred genotyped donors.

About this clone: Its specificity is unknown.

Trimming cost V 7 bases and J 8 bases; bases outside gene matches: 20. This CDR3 is 18 amino acids long. From germline, CDR1 is MNHEY and CDR2 SMNVEV (reference sequence). PCR used 60 Vbeta primers and 13 Jbeta primers. Clones were sequenced by immunoSEQ multiplex PCR, and TCRdb holds only the in-frame ones, with some missing. The sample includes roughly 100,000 clones, 70% to 85% of them seen just once. The study's findings and limits: In a later analysis, TCR beta V- and J-gene trimming showed a link to a missense DCLRE1C variant.

Sequencing used PBMCs. The rearrangement links TRBV27 to TRBJ2-1, with TRBD2 identical over 10 bases. The receptor comes from a boy aged 5-17 years in good health and CMV-seronegative. The CDR3 DNA sequence: TGTGCCAGCACCAAAAATAAGGTGACAGCGGGGGGGATCTATGAGCAGTTCTTC. The encoded protein is CASTKNKVTAGGIYEQFF.